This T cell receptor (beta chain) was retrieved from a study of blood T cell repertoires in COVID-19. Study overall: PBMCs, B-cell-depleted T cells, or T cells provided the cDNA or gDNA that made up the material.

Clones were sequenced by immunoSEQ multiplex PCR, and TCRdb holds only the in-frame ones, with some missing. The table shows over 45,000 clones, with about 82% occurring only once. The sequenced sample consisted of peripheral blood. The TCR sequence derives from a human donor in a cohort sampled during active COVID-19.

CDR3 in amino acids: CASSPARAHSPLHF. The DNA of the CDR3 is TGCGCCAGCAGTCCGGCCAGGGCGCATTCACCCCTCCACTTT. V gene TRBV10-2 combines with J gene TRBJ1-6; weak D call: TRBD1 (5 bases). Germline V gene sequence: CDR1 WSHSY, CDR2 SAAADI. The length of the CDR3 is 14 residues. V was clipped by 5 bases and J by 8 bases, with 13 bases between them.